This T cell receptor (beta chain) was retrieved from a study of tumor and adjacent non-tumor tissue in lung cancer. Study as a whole: Patients comprised roughly 12 adenocarcinoma, a couple of squamous cell carcinoma and 1 small cell lung cancer. Each sample yielded about 4.17 million productive TCRbeta reads on average.

Three rounds of nested PCR, following a modified ARM-PCR protocol, produced the TCRbeta library. In TCRdb, the multiplex PCR reads were re-called with MiXCR into one record per CDR3 protein. Found here are under 150,000 distinct CDR3 sequences, around 60% of them singletons; the top ten hold about 18%. The template was RNA from unsorted bulk tissue. On this clonotype itself: Mismatch with germline at one junction end may stem from a read error.

CDR3 length: 11 residues. Per germline, CDR1 DFQATT and CDR2 SNEGSKA (reference sequence). V and J are TRBV20-1 and TRBJ1-2; D unresolved. The specimen sequenced was lung tumor tissue. The clonotype comes from a man aged 55 to 70 with small cell lung cancer. As DNA, the CDR3 is TGTAGTACTAAAATCGACTATGGCTACACCTTC. It yields the protein CSTKIDYGYTF.